This passage covers 9 T cell receptor beta chains from one sample sequenced in a study of blood T cell repertoires in COVID-19. Libraries were prepared by immunoSEQ multiplex PCR; TCRdb keeps only in-frame clonotypes and omits some of them. The sample consists of around 240,000 clones, approximately 80% of them appearing once. The source material was peripheral blood. These receptors were collected from a woman over 75 with acute or convalescent COVID-19.

The rearrangement links TRBV7-2 to TRBJ2-1, with TRBD2 as a possible D gene (6 bases). The germline V gene has CDR1 SGHTA and CDR2 FQGNSA. The V end lost 4 bases, the J end lost 9 bases, and 7 bases lay between the germline ends. This CDR3 is built from 11 residues. As DNA, the CDR3 is TGTGCCAGCAGCTCGGGGGTTGAGCAGTTCTTC. Translating gives CASSSGVEQFF.

The CDR3 DNA reads as TGTGCCATCAGTGACCCTGACTACGGCGGTACGCAGTATTTT. Translating it yields CAISDPDYGGTQYF. The chain employs TRBV10-3 and TRBJ2-3; the D gene is possibly TRBD2 (5 bases). V lost 3 bases and J 8 bases, leaving 15 bases between the germline ends. Germline V gene sequence: CDR1 ENHRY, CDR2 SYGVKD. This CDR3 region has 14 residues.

The V gene is TRBV7-2, the J gene TRBJ2-1, with D maybe TRBD2 (7 bases). Germline lookup yields CDR1 SGHTA and CDR2 FQGNSA. The V gene lost 1 base and the J gene lost 4 bases, with 11 bases spanning the gap. The CDR3 loop spans 15 amino acids. As DNA, the CDR3 is TGTGCCAGCAGCTTAGACGGGGGGCAATACAATGAGCAGTTCTTC. As protein: CASSLDGGQYNEQFF.

This rearrangement joins TRBV7-9 to TRBJ1-5; 7 positions agree with TRBD1. Looked up from germline, CDR1 is SEHNR and CDR2 is FQNEAQ (reference sequence). The CDR3 extends over 14 amino acids. The ends lost 4 bases at V and 2 bases at J; junction bases unmatched: 2. The CDR3 coding sequence is TGTGCCAGCAGCTACGGGACAGGCAATCAGCCCCAGCATTTT. Amino acid sequence: CASSYGTGNQPQHF.

This sequence joins TRBV5-1 and TRBJ2-7; TRBD1 might be the D (7 bases). Trimming removed 0 bases from V and 5 bases from J, with 12 bases in between. The length of the CDR3 is 14 residues. CDR1 is SGHRS and CDR2 is YFSETQ in the germline V gene. As DNA, the CDR3 is TGCGCCAGCAGCTTGGTGCAGGGGGGAGACGAGCAGTACTTC. It translates to CASSLVQGGDEQYF.

In this sample, this clone turned up a few times. The chain has TRBV6-2 or TRBV6-3 and TRBJ2-7, with 8 nucleotides matching TRBD1. The CDR3 length is 16 residues. CDR1 and CDR2 from the germline V gene are MNHEY and SVGEGT. V dropped 5 bases and J dropped 3; count of bases not matched to a gene: 12. The CDR3 protein is CASSKGTGAPIYEQYF. CDR3 bases: TGTGCCAGCAGTAAGGGGACAGGCGCTCCTATCTACGAGCAGTACTTC.

This clone was counted between two and nine times. The V gene is TRBV5-6, the J gene TRBJ1-2; D ambiguous. V was trimmed by 4 bases and J by 6 bases, leaving 7 bases between them. This CDR3 region has 11 residues. CDR1 is SGHDT and CDR2 is YYEEEE in the germline V gene. CDR3 loop: CASSAQHGYTF. The CDR3 bases are TGTGCCAGCAGCGCACAACATGGCTACACCTTC. Full variable domain (remainder filled in from reference TRBV5-6 and TRBJ1-2): DAGVTQSPTHLIKTRGQQVTLRCSPKSGHDTVSWYQQALGQGPQFIFQYYEEEERQRGNFPDRFSGHQFPNYSSELNVNALLLGDSALYLCASSAQHGYTFGSGTRLTVV.

This chain's CDR3 is CASSYQGSNEKLFF. The CDR3 DNA follows: TGTGCCAGCAGTTATCAGGGGAGTAATGAAAAACTGTTTTTT. The chain has TRBV6-5 and TRBJ1-4; D is perhaps TRBD1 (6 bases). Germline V gene lookup returns CDR1 MNHEY and CDR2 SVGAGI. CDR3 length equals 14 residues. V shed 3 bases and J shed 4 bases, with 9 bases lying between them.

The V gene is TRBV7-2, the J gene TRBJ1-2; D is unresolved. The CDR3 has 18 amino acids. Trimming removed 0 bases from V and 8 bases from J, with 25 bases in between. The germline V gene encodes CDR1 SGHTA and CDR2 FQGNSA. CDR3 coding DNA: TGTGCCAGCAGCTTAGCCACAGCCCGACGCGATGGGCGGGGAGGCTACACCTTC. Translated, it gives CASSLATARRDGRGGYTF.